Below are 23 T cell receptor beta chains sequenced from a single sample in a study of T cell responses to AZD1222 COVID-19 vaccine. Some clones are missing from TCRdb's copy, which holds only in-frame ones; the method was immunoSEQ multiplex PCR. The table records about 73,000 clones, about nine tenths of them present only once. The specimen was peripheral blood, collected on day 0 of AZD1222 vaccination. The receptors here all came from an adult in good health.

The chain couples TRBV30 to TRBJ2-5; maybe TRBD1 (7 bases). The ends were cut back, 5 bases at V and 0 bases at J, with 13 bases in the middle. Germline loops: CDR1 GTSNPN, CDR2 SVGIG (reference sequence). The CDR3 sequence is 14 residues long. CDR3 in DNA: TGTGCCTGGGGCGGGACAGTGTACCAAGAGACCCAGTACTTC. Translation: CAWGGTVYQETQYF.

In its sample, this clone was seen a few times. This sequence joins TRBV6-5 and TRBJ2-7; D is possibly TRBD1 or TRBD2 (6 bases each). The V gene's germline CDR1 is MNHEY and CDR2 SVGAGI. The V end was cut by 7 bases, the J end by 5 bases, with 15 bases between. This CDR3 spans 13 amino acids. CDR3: CASNRGESDEQYF. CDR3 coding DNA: TGTGCCAGCAATAGGGGGGAGTCCGACGAGCAGTACTTC.

CDR3 in amino acids: CASSESGGRGLNEQFF. The CDR3, as DNA: TGTGCCAGCAGTGAATCCGGCGGGAGAGGCCTCAATGAGCAGTTCTTC. This sequence joins TRBV25-1 and TRBJ2-1; 7 positions agree with TRBD2. The CDR3 extends over 16 amino acids. The germline gives CDR1 MGHDK, CDR2 SYGVNS. Unmatched junction bases numbered 9, after V lost 1 base and J lost 6 bases.

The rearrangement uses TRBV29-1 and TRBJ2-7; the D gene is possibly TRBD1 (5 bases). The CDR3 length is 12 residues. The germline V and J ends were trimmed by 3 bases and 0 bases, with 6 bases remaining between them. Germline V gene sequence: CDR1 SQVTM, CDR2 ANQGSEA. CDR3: CSVEDNSYEQYF. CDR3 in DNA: TGCAGCGTTGAGGACAACTCCTACGAGCAGTACTTC.

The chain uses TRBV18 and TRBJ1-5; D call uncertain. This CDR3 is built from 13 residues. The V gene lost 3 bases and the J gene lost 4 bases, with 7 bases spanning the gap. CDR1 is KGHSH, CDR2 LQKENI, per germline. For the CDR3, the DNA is TGTGCCAGCTCACCCGGCCTTAATCAGCCCCAGCATTTT. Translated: CASSPGLNQPQHF.

The CDR3 DNA reads TGTGCCAGCAGTGATTCGGGGACAGGGGGTCGGGGGGAGCAGTACTTC. Encoded protein: CASSDSGTGGRGEQYF. The chain recombines TRBV6-1 with TRBJ2-7; 11 positions match TRBD1. Losses at the gene ends were 3 bases for V and 7 bases for J; bases not matched to a gene: 11. There are 16 residues in the CDR3. Per germline, CDR1 MNHNS and CDR2 SASEGT.

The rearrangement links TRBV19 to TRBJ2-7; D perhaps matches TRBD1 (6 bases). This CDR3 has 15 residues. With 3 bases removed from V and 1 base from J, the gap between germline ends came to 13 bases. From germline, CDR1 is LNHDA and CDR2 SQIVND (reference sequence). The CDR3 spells CASSMGAGFSYEQYF. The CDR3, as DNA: TGTGCCAGTAGTATGGGGGCCGGGTTTTCCTACGAGCAGTACTTC.

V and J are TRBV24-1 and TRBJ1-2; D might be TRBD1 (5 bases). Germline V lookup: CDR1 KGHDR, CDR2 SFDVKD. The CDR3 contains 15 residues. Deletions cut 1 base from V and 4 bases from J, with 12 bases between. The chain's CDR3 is CATSDFRGTAYGYTF. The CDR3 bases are TGTGCCACCAGTGATTTCCGCGGGACGGCCTATGGCTACACCTTC.

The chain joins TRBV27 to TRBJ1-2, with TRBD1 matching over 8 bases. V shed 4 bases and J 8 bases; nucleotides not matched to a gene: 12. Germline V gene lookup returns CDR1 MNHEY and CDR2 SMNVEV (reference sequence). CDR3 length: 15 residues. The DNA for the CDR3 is TGTGCCAGCAGTTCCTGGGACAGGAAGGATGACGGCTACACCTTC. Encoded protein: CASSSWDRKDDGYTF.

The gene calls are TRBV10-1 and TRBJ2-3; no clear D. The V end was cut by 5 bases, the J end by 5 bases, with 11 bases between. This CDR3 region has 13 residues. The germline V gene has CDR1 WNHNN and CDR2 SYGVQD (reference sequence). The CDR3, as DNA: TGCGCCAGCAGTCAATCTTCGCGAGATACGCAGTATTTT. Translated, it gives CASSQSSRDTQYF.

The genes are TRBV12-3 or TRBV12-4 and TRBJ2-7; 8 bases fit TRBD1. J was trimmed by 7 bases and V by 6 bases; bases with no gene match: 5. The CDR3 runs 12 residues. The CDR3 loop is CASSPDRGEQYF. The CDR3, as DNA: TGTGCCAGCAGCCCCGACAGGGGTGAGCAGTACTTC.

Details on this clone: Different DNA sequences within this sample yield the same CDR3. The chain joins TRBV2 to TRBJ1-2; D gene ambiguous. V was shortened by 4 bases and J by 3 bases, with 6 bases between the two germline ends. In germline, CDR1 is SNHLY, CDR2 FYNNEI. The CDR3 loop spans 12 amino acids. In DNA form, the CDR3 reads TGTGCCAGCAGTGGAACCTACTATGGCTACACCTTC. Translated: CASSGTYYGYTF.

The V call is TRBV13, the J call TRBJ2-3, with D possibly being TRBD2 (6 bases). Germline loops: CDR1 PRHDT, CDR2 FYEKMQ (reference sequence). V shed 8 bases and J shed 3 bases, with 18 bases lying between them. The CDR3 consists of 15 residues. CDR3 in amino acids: CASSPSGYPTDTQYF. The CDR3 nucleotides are TGTGCCAGCTCCCCCAGCGGGTACCCGACAGATACGCAGTATTTT. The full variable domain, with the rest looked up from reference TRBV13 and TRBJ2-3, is AAGVIQSPRHLIKEKRETATLKCYPIPRHDTVYWYQQGPGQDPQFLISFYEKMQSDKGSIPDRFSAQQFSDYHSELNMSSLELGDSALYFCASSPSGYPTDTQYFGPGTRLTVL.

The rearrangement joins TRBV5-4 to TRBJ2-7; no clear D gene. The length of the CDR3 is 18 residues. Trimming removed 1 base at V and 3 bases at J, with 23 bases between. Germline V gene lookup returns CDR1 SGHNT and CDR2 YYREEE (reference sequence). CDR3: CASSLMGFQIGPFYEQYF. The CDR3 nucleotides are TGTGCCAGCAGCTTGATGGGGTTTCAAATCGGACCCTTCTACGAGCAGTACTTC.

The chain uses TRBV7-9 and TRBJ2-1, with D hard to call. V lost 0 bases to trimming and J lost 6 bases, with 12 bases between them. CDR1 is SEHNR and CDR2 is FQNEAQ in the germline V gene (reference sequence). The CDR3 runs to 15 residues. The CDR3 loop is CASSLALSAGNEQFF. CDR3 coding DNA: TGTGCCAGCAGCTTAGCGCTTTCGGCAGGCAATGAGCAGTTCTTC.

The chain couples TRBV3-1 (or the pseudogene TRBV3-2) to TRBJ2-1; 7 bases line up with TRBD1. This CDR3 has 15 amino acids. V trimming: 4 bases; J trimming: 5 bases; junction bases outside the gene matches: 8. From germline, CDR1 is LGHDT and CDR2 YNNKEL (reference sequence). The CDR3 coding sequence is TGTGCCAGCAGCCCCGGGACAGCGGCCGACAATGAGCAGTTCTTC. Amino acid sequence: CASSPGTAADNEQFF.

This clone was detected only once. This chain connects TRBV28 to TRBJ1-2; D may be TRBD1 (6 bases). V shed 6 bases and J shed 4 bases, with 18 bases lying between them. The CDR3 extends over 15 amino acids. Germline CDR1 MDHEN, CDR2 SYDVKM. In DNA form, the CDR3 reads TGTGCCAGCAGCAAGAGGGGACATCAATTCTATGGCTACACCTTC. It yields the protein CASSKRGHQFYGYTF.

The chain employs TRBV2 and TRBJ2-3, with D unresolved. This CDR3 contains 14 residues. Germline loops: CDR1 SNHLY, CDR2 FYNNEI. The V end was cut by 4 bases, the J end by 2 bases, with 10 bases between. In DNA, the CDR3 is TGTGCCAGCAGTGCTACTCTACCCACAGATACGCAGTATTTT. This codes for CASSATLPTDTQYF.

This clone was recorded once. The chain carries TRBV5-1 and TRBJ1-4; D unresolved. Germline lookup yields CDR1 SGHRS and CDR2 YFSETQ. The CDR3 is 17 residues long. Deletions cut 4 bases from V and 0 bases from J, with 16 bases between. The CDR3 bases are TGCGCCAGCAGCATCCGGGAGGCCCCCTCAACTAATGAAAAACTGTTTTTT. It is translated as CASSIREAPSTNEKLFF.

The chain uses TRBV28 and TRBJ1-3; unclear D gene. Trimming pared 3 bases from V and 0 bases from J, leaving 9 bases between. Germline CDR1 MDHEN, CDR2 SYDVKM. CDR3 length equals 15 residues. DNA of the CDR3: TGTGCCAGCAGTTTGCGTCCGAGCTCTGGAAACACCATATATTTT. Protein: CASSLRPSSGNTIYF.

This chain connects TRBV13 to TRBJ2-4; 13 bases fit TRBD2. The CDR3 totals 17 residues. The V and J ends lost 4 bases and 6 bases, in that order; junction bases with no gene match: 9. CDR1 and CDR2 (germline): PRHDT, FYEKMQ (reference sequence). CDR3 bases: TGTGCCAGCAGCTACTTACTAGCGGGAGGGCCGGGAAACATTCAGTACTTC. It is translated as CASSYLLAGGPGNIQYF.

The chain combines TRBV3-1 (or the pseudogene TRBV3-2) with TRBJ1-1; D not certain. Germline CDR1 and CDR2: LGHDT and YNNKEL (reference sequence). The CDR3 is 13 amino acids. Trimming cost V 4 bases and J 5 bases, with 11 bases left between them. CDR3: CASSPISQTEAFF. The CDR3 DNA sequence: TGTGCCAGCAGCCCCATCTCGCAAACTGAAGCTTTCTTT.

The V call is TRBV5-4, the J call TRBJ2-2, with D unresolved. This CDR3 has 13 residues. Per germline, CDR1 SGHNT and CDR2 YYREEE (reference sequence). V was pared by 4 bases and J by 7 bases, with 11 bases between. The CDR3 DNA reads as TGTGCCAGCAGCAAAAATGACCACGGGGAGCTGTTTTTT. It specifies CASSKNDHGELFF.